Described below is a single T cell receptor (beta chain) sequence and its context. The source of the sample is a study of T cells in localized non-small cell lung cancer. Assay used: immunoSEQ multiplex PCR; TCRdb lists only in-frame clones, some missing. The sample records 20,000 to 25,000 clones, about nine tenths being singletons. Germline lookup yields CDR1 SEHNR and CDR2 FQNEAQ (reference sequence). This CDR3 is built from 13 residues. V was shortened by 5 bases and J by 1 base, with 8 bases between the two germline ends. The material was peripheral blood, obtained before any cancer treatment. The receptor's source is a man aged 40 to 70 with stage I squamous cell lung carcinoma. The rearrangement joins TRBV7-9 to TRBJ1-1; D remains ambiguous. The CDR3 sequence: CASSRRGNTEAFF. The CDR3 DNA is TGTGCCAGCAGCCGCCGTGGGAACACTGAAGCTTTCTTT.